This T cell receptor (beta chain) emerged from a study of blood T cell repertoires in COVID-19. The data were produced by immunoSEQ multiplex PCR, yet TCRdb's version contains in-frame clones alone and is incomplete. This repertoire shows some 420,000 clones, 80% to 90% found once; its top ten account for around 1.1%. J lost 6 bases, V lost 0 bases, and 2 bases had no gene match. The CDR3 runs 14 residues. Germline CDR1 SGDLS, CDR2 YYNGEE. The chain combines TRBV9 with TRBJ1-5; 8 nucleotides match TRBD1. The specimen sequenced was PBMCs or T cells enriched from blood (not recorded which). The origin of this receptor is a man aged 25-40 years who had recovered from COVID-19. The CDR3 protein is CASSVGTGIQPQHF. In DNA, the CDR3 is TGTGCCAGCAGCGTAGGGACAGGGATTCAGCCCCAGCATTTT. The complete variable domain, with remaining parts taken from reference TRBV9 and TRBJ1-5, reads DSGVTQTPKHLITATGQRVTLRCSPRSGDLSVYWYQQSLDQGLQFLIQYYNGEERAKGNILERFSAQQFPDLHSELNLSSLELGDSALYFCASSVGTGIQPQHFGDGTRLSIL.